The entry below gives a single TCR beta chain sequence along with its context. Trimming cost V 0 bases and J 2 bases, with 11 bases left between them. Germline V gives CDR1 SGDLS, CDR2 YYNGEE. CDR3 size: 15 residues. These data belong to a study of blood T cell repertoires in COVID-19. The wider study: Specimens from acute and convalescent COVID-19 originated in the United States, Italy and Spain.

Method: immunoSEQ multiplex PCR; TCRdb's copy keeps in-frame clones and lacks some. The sample lists fewer than 50,000 clones; 55% to 75% were seen once. The sequence was collected from an older man with acute or convalescent COVID-19. The chain uses TRBV9 and TRBJ1-1; tentatively, D is TRBD1 (5 bases). Material: peripheral blood. This chain's CDR3 is CASSVGGRTNTEAFF. CDR3 coding DNA: TGTGCCAGCAGCGTAGGGGGCCGGACCAACACTGAAGCTTTCTTT.